The rows below give T cell receptor beta chains drawn from one sample of a study of blood T cell repertoires in COVID-19. The assay was immunoSEQ multiplex PCR, and TCRdb's table has in-frame clones only and misses some. The sample shows around 370,000 clones, roughly 90% of them seen only once. What was sequenced was peripheral blood. The receptors come from an older woman with COVID-19, enrolled during active disease. Both conserved end residues are part of each CDR3. Each record gives: clone size, J gene, V gene, D gene, CDR3 DNA, CDR3 protein. A D gene is named only where the DNA matches it firmly. The listing skips clone size in some rows; elsewhere it reads once, few, many or a size class.

clone size: .
J gene: TRBJ1-5
V gene: TRBV5-4
D gene: TRBD1
CDR3 DNA: TGTGCCAGCAGCTTGGGCAGGGGGCGCGATCAGCCCCAGCATTTT
CDR3 protein: CASSLGRGRDQPQHF

clone size: .
J gene: TRBJ2-1
V gene: TRBV23-1
D gene: .
CDR3 DNA: TGCGCCAGCCCTTATTCAGGGGTGCGGGATGAGCAGTTCTTC
CDR3 protein: CASPYSGVRDEQFF

clone size: .
J gene: TRBJ2-5
V gene: TRBV24-1
D gene: .
CDR3 DNA: TGTGCCACCAGTGATTCCCGGCGGGGCCAAGAGACCCAGTACTTC
CDR3 protein: CATSDSRRGQETQYF

clone size: .
J gene: TRBJ2-3
V gene: TRBV19
D gene: .
CDR3 DNA: TGTGCCATCCGGGGAAAGGGCACAGATACGCAGTATTTT
CDR3 protein: CAIRGKGTDTQYF

clone size: .
J gene: TRBJ1-2
V gene: TRBV7-2
D gene: TRBD1
CDR3 DNA: TGTGCCAGCAGCTCACGGGACAGGGGGCGAGATGGCTACACCTTC
CDR3 protein: CASSSRDRGRDGYTF

clone size: .
J gene: TRBJ1-2
V gene: TRBV19
D gene: TRBD1
CDR3 DNA: TGTGCCAGTCATACAGGGGTTTACGGCTACACCTTC
CDR3 protein: CASHTGVYGYTF

clone size: .
J gene: TRBJ1-1
V gene: TRBV7-9
D gene: .
CDR3 DNA: TGTGCCAGCAGCGGACCCAGGGTCGGCACTGAAGCTTTCTTT
CDR3 protein: CASSGPRVGTEAFF

clone size: .
J gene: TRBJ2-7
V gene: TRBV7-9
D gene: TRBD1
CDR3 DNA: TGTGCCAGCAGCTTAGCGGGGACAGACGAGCAGTACTTC
CDR3 protein: CASSLAGTDEQYF

clone size: .
J gene: TRBJ1-2
V gene: TRBV28
D gene: TRBD1
CDR3 DNA: TGTGCCAGCAGTTTTGGGTTGCAGGGGGCATTTGGCTACACCTTC
CDR3 protein: CASSFGLQGAFGYTF

clone size: .
J gene: TRBJ2-1
V gene: TRBV6-2/TRBV6-3
D gene: .
CDR3 DNA: TGTGCCAGCAGTTACTCGGACAGACGCTCCTACAATGAGCAGTTCTTC
CDR3 protein: CASSYSDRRSYNEQFF

clone size: .
J gene: TRBJ2-7
V gene: TRBV24-1
D gene: .
CDR3 DNA: TGTGCCACCAGTGAGGAGACCCGCCACGAGCAGTACTTC
CDR3 protein: CATSEETRHEQYF

clone size: .
J gene: TRBJ2-5
V gene: TRBV29-1
D gene: .
CDR3 DNA: TGCAGCGCCTGGGGGGACCAAGAGACCCAGTACTTC
CDR3 protein: CSAWGDQETQYF

clone size: .
J gene: TRBJ1-3
V gene: TRBV2
D gene: .
CDR3 DNA: TGTGCCAGCAGTGATACAGCTGGAAACACCATATATTTT
CDR3 protein: CASSDTAGNTIYF

clone size: .
J gene: TRBJ2-3
V gene: TRBV5-1
D gene: .
CDR3 DNA: TGCGCCAGCAGCGAGGACACCGATACGCAGTATTTT
CDR3 protein: CASSEDTDTQYF

clone size: .
J gene: TRBJ2-1
V gene: TRBV2
D gene: .
CDR3 DNA: TGTGCCAGCAGTGGGCAACTATACAATGAGCAGTTCTTC
CDR3 protein: CASSGQLYNEQFF

clone size: .
J gene: TRBJ1-2
V gene: TRBV6-1
D gene: TRBD1
CDR3 DNA: TGTGCCAGCAGTGAAGCTTCGGGACAGCTCTATGGCTACACCTTC
CDR3 protein: CASSEASGQLYGYTF

clone size: .
J gene: TRBJ1-2
V gene: TRBV6-5
D gene: TRBD1
CDR3 DNA: TGTGCCAGCAGCTCAGGACAGGATTTTGATGGCTACACCTTC
CDR3 protein: CASSSGQDFDGYTF

clone size: .
J gene: TRBJ2-2
V gene: TRBV3-1/TRBV3-2
D gene: TRBD1
CDR3 DNA: TGTGCCAGCAGCCAACGTGACAGGGATCCCCCCGGGGAGCTGTTTTTT
CDR3 protein: CASSQRDRDPPGELFF

clone size: few
J gene: TRBJ1-1
V gene: TRBV7-8
D gene: .
CDR3 DNA: TGTGCCAGCAGCTTACCCTACCCCGCACCCGCTGATATGAACACTGAAGCTTTCTTT
CDR3 protein: CASSLPYPAPADMNTEAFF

clone size: .
J gene: TRBJ2-3
V gene: TRBV18
D gene: .
CDR3 DNA: TGTGCCAGCTCACCTTCGGACTCTCGGGGGCAGTATTTT
CDR3 protein: CASSPSDSRGQYF

clone size: .
J gene: TRBJ1-6
V gene: TRBV24-1
D gene: .
CDR3 DNA: TGTGCCACCAGTGATAGCCGAGGGGGGGATAATTCACCCCTCCACTTT
CDR3 protein: CATSDSRGGDNSPLHF

clone size: .
J gene: TRBJ2-5
V gene: TRBV5-1
D gene: .
CDR3 DNA: TGCGCCAGCGCGCCCCAGGGGAGTCGAGAGACCCAGTACTTC
CDR3 protein: CASAPQGSRETQYF

clone size: .
J gene: TRBJ1-2
V gene: TRBV7-2
D gene: TRBD1
CDR3 DNA: TGTGCCAGCAGCTTTTCGACAGGGGGACAATATAGCTACACCTTC
CDR3 protein: CASSFSTGGQYSYTF

clone size: .
J gene: TRBJ1-6
V gene: TRBV25-1
D gene: TRBD1
CDR3 DNA: TGTGCCAGCAGTGAGACAGGGTTGAATTCACCCCTCCACTTT
CDR3 protein: CASSETGLNSPLHF

clone size: few
J gene: TRBJ1-3
V gene: TRBV7-2
D gene: .
CDR3 DNA: TGTGCCAGCAGCTCCGGGGGCTCTGGAAACACCATATATTTT
CDR3 protein: CASSSGGSGNTIYF

clone size: .
J gene: TRBJ2-7
V gene: TRBV7-9
D gene: TRBD2
CDR3 DNA: TGTGCCAGCAGCTTAGGGAGTCTAGCGGAAAGCTCCTACGAGCAGTACTTC
CDR3 protein: CASSLGSLAESSYEQYF

clone size: .
J gene: TRBJ2-1
V gene: TRBV9
D gene: .
CDR3 DNA: TGTGCCAGCAGCGTAGGAGGGCAGCCCAATGAGCAGTTCTTC
CDR3 protein: CASSVGGQPNEQFF

clone size: once
J gene: TRBJ2-1
V gene: TRBV11-2
D gene: TRBD2
CDR3 DNA: TGTGCCAGCAGCTTGAGACGGGGGGGCGGGAATGAGCAGTTCTTC
CDR3 protein: CASSLRRGGGNEQFF

clone size: .
J gene: TRBJ1-5
V gene: TRBV5-1
D gene: TRBD1
CDR3 DNA: TGCGCCAGCAGCGCGGGACAGGGCCAGCCCCAGCATTTT
CDR3 protein: CASSAGQGQPQHF

clone size: .
J gene: TRBJ2-5
V gene: TRBV5-4
D gene: TRBD2
CDR3 DNA: TGTGCCAGCAGCTTGTATGTTGCGGGGGGTTCAGAGACCCAGTACTTC
CDR3 protein: CASSLYVAGGSETQYF

clone size: few
J gene: TRBJ1-2
V gene: TRBV2
D gene: TRBD1
CDR3 DNA: TGTGCCAGCAGTGAACGGGGACAGGGGGGGGGTGGCTACACCTTC
CDR3 protein: CASSERGQGGGGYTF

clone size: .
J gene: TRBJ1-1
V gene: TRBV5-4
D gene: .
CDR3 DNA: TGTGCCAGCAGCCGGGGGGGGCGCGACGGCACTGAAGCTTTCTTT
CDR3 protein: CASSRGGRDGTEAFF

clone size: .
J gene: TRBJ2-3
V gene: TRBV5-6
D gene: .
CDR3 DNA: TGTGCCAGCAGTTTCGGGGGACGTAGCACAGATACGCAGTATTTT
CDR3 protein: CASSFGGRSTDTQYF

clone size: .
J gene: TRBJ2-2
V gene: TRBV5-1
D gene: .
CDR3 DNA: TGCGCCAGCAGCGTGGCAGGGGTTGACACCGGGGAGCTGTTTTTT
CDR3 protein: CASSVAGVDTGELFF

clone size: .
J gene: TRBJ1-1
V gene: TRBV2
D gene: TRBD1
CDR3 DNA: TGTGCCAGCAGCGACGTTACGACAGGGGAGGTAGCTTTCTTT
CDR3 protein: CASSDVTTGEVAFF

clone size: .
J gene: TRBJ1-4
V gene: TRBV5-6
D gene: .
CDR3 DNA: TGTGCCAGCAGCTTAGCGGCAGAACTTGAAAAACTGTTTTTT
CDR3 protein: CASSLAAELEKLFF

clone size: .
J gene: TRBJ2-5
V gene: TRBV6-5
D gene: TRBD1
CDR3 DNA: TGTGCCAGCAGACCCACAGGGGCCAAAGAGACCCAGTACTTC
CDR3 protein: CASRPTGAKETQYF

clone size: .
J gene: TRBJ1-1
V gene: TRBV4-2
D gene: .
CDR3 DNA: TGTGCCAGCAGCCAAGAATTGACAGGACCCACTGAAGCTTTCTTT
CDR3 protein: CASSQELTGPTEAFF

clone size: .
J gene: TRBJ1-5
V gene: TRBV19
D gene: .
CDR3 DNA: TGTGCCAGTAGTATAGGGGGCTCTTTACATCAGCCCCAGCATTTT
CDR3 protein: CASSIGGSLHQPQHF

clone size: once
J gene: TRBJ2-1
V gene: TRBV12-5
D gene: .
CDR3 DNA: TGTGCTAGTGGCCCTACTAGGGATGGGGAGAGCTCCTACAATGAGCAGTTCTTC
CDR3 protein: CASGPTRDGESSYNEQFF

clone size: .
J gene: TRBJ1-2
V gene: TRBV19
D gene: .
CDR3 DNA: TGTGCCAGTAGTCCCTTGAGGCTCGGGGAGGCGAACTATGGCTACACCTTC
CDR3 protein: CASSPLRLGEANYGYTF